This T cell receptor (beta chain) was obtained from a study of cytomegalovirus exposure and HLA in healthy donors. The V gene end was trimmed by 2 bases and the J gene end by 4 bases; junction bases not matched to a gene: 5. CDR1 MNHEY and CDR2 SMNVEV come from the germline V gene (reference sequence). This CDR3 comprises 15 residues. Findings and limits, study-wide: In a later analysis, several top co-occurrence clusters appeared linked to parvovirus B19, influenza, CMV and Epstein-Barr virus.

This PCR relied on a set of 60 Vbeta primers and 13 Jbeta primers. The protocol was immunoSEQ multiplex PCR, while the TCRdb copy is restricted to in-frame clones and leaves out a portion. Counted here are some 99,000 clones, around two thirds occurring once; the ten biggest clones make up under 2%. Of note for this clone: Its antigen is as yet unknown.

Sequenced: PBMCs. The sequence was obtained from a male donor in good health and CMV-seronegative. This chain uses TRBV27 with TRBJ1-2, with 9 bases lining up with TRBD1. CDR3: CASSLGTGSFYGYTF. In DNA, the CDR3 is TGTGCCAGCAGTTTAGGGACAGGGAGTTTCTATGGCTACACCTTC.